The 31 T cell receptor beta chains below were found in one sample sequenced in a study of OX40 agonist ivuxolimab in advanced cancers. Sequencing used immunoSEQ multiplex PCR; TCRdb keeps in-frame clones, though not all of them. The sample lists 60,000 to 75,000 clones; roughly nine tenths were seen once. Sequences were derived from CD4+ or CD8+ T cells sorted from blood, sampled in a trial of the OX40 agonist ivuxolimab. Receptors were obtained from an adult with an advanced solid tumor such as melanoma, head and neck, liver or kidney cancer.

The CDR3 DNA follows: TGTGCCAGCAGTTTAGGAGTAGGGGCAGGAGGGTATCAGCCCCAGCATTTT. Translated: CASSLGVGAGGYQPQHF. The chain recombines TRBV28 with TRBJ1-5; D might be TRBD1 (5 bases). Per germline, CDR1 MDHEN and CDR2 SYDVKM. Trimming removed 2 bases from V and 5 bases from J, with 19 bases in between. CDR3 length: 17 amino acids.

V is TRBV11-2 and J is TRBJ2-7; tentative D call: TRBD2 (5 bases). The germline CDR1 and CDR2 sequences are SGHAT and FQNNGV. Between the trimmed V and J ends, which lost 3 bases and 2 bases, there was a span of 8 bases. The CDR3 is 13 amino acids. Here the CDR3 reads CASSFRDAYEQYF. CDR3 coding DNA: TGTGCCAGCAGCTTCCGGGATGCCTACGAGCAGTACTTC.

The sample holds a few counts of this clone. The CDR3 DNA is TGTGCCAGCAGCCCCGTGAAGGGAAGGGAGACCCAGTACTTC. The encoded protein is CASSPVKGRETQYF. The V gene is TRBV6-5, the J gene TRBJ2-5; D is unresolved. The CDR3 covers 14 residues. The V end was cut by 6 bases, the J end by 5 bases, with 16 bases between. The germline V gene has CDR1 MNHEY and CDR2 SVGAGI.

The chain uses TRBV21-1 and TRBJ1-1. TRBV21-1 is given as a pseudogene. The CDR3 has 16 residues. The CDR3 DNA is TGTGCCAGCAGCAAAGAAGGGGACGTAGCTCCCACTGAAGCTTTCTTT. It translates to CASSKEGDVAPTEAFF.

The V call is TRBV7-6, the J call TRBJ2-2, with TRBD2 matching 8 bases. Germline V gene lookup returns CDR1 SGHVS and CDR2 FNYEAQ. The length of the CDR3 is 18 residues. The trim removed 3 bases at V and 3 bases at J, leaving 12 bases unmatched. CDR3 DNA: TGTGCCAGCAGCTTCGGGCAGCGGGAGTTAGTGTACACCGGGGAGCTGTTTTTT. It encodes CASSFGQRELVYTGELFF.

The CDR3 DNA reads as TGTGCCAGCAGTTACCGAACTTGGGCTAATGAAAAACTGTTTTTT. Amino acid sequence: CASSYRTWANEKLFF. The rearrangement links TRBV6-5 to TRBJ1-4, with D unresolved. This CDR3 has 15 amino acids. CDR1 is MNHEY and CDR2 is SVGAGI in the germline V gene. The ends were cut back, 2 bases at V and 3 bases at J, with 10 bases in the middle.

This chain links TRBV7-3 with TRBJ2-3, with TRBD2 identical over 12 bases. Trimming cost V 3 bases and J 4 bases; bases outside gene matches: 2. Germline loops: CDR1 SGHTA, CDR2 FQGTGA. This CDR3 contains 15 residues. In DNA, the CDR3 is TGTGCCAGCAGCTTCCTAGCGGGAGGGTCAGATACGCAGTATTTT. This sequence encodes CASSFLAGGSDTQYF.

V and J are TRBV27 and TRBJ1-2; possible D gene TRBD1, 5 bases. This CDR3 region has 17 residues. Germline V lookup: CDR1 MNHEY, CDR2 SMNVEV (reference sequence). Deletions cut 2 bases from V and 6 bases from J, with 22 bases between. The CDR3 DNA is TGTGCCAGCAGTTTAGGTCCTGGCACCGGGACGTTAAATGGCTACACCTTC. Protein product: CASSLGPGTGTLNGYTF.

This clone appeared once. The chain carries TRBV6-5 and TRBJ2-7; D assignment may be TRBD1 or TRBD2 (6 bases each). Germline V gene lookup returns CDR1 MNHEY and CDR2 SVGAGI. V was shortened by 6 bases and J by 5 bases, with 8 bases between the two germline ends. The CDR3 covers 11 residues. CDR3 bases: TGTGCCAGCAGGAGGGGGGACGAGCAGTACTTC. Translated, it gives CASRRGDEQYF.

Only one count was recorded for this clone. The chain has TRBV15 and TRBJ2-2; D is unclear. Deletions cut 0 bases from V and 1 base from J, with 6 bases between. Germline CDR1 LNHNV, CDR2 YYDKDF (reference sequence). CDR3 length: 15 amino acids. Here the CDR3 reads CATSRELGNTGELFF. DNA for the CDR3: TGTGCCACCAGCAGAGAGTTGGGGAACACCGGGGAGCTGTTTTTT. Combining the CDR3 with reference TRBV15 and TRBJ2-2 gives the whole variable domain DAMVIQNPRYQVTQFGKPVTLSCSQTLNHNVMYWYQQKSSQAPKLLFHYYDKDFNNEADTPDNFQSRRPNTSFCFLDIRSPGLGDTAMYLCATSRELGNTGELFFGEGSRLTVL.

The V and J genes are TRBV9 and TRBJ2-1, with D perhaps given as TRBD1 or TRBD2 (5 bases each). The CDR3 loop spans 16 amino acids. Germline V gives CDR1 SGDLS, CDR2 YYNGEE. Deletions cut 4 bases from V and 4 bases from J, with 18 bases between. The chain's CDR3 is CASSPRGVAPYNEQFF. The CDR3 DNA reads TGTGCCAGCAGCCCTAGGGGAGTAGCGCCGTACAATGAGCAGTTCTTC.

V gene TRBV28 combines with J gene TRBJ1-1; 8 bases map to TRBD1. J gave up 7 bases and V 8 bases, and 9 bases lay outside the gene matches. CDR1 is MDHEN and CDR2 is SYDVKM in the germline V gene. The CDR3 loop spans 13 amino acids. The CDR3 bases are TGTGCCAGCGTATGCCCCGACAGGGGTGAAGCTTTCTTT. This gives the protein CASVCPDRGEAFF.

This clone has a handful of counts. The rearrangement joins TRBV5-4 to TRBJ1-2; a possible D gene is TRBD1 (5 bases). Germline CDR1 SGHNT, CDR2 YYREEE (reference sequence). V lost 1 base and J lost 0, with 13 bases in between. The CDR3 contains 16 residues. The CDR3 region is CASSLLQTGPNYGYTF. The CDR3 DNA follows: TGTGCCAGCAGCTTGCTGCAAACAGGACCTAACTATGGCTACACCTTC.

This rearrangement joins TRBV25-1 to TRBJ2-3, with 8 bases that match TRBD2. V lost 3 bases and J lost 2; bases outside the gene matches: 7. This CDR3 region has 16 residues. Germline assignment: CDR1 MGHDK and CDR2 SYGVNS. The CDR3 DNA sequence: TGTGCCAGCAGTGAGAGCCTAGCGGGTTTCACAGATACGCAGTATTTT. Translating gives CASSESLAGFTDTQYF.

This chain uses TRBV27 with TRBJ1-3; D call uncertain. V dropped 7 bases and J dropped 4 bases, with 20 bases sitting between them. Germline V CDR1 and CDR2: MNHEY, SMNVEV (reference sequence). The CDR3 loop spans 16 amino acids. The CDR3 DNA reads TGTGCCAGCACGAACTCACCTTACTCGGGGGGAAACACCATATATTTT. It specifies CASTNSPYSGGNTIYF.

The chain recombines TRBV9 with TRBJ2-1; 7 bases fit TRBD2. This CDR3 comprises 16 residues. Germline values: CDR1 SGDLS, CDR2 YYNGEE. V gave up 4 bases and J gave up 0 bases; unmatched junction bases: 7. The CDR3 DNA reads TGTGCCAGCAGCCCTAGCGGAGCCCACTCCTACAATGAGCAGTTCTTC. This sequence encodes CASSPSGAHSYNEQFF.

The J gene is TRBJ2-1, the V gene TRBV9; 7 positions match TRBD2. Per the germline V gene, CDR1 is SGDLS and CDR2 is YYNGEE. The CDR3 contains 15 residues. V shed 6 bases, J shed 2 bases, and the junction held 8 bases outside the gene matches. DNA of the CDR3: TGTGCCAGCACCCTCCTAGCGGACCCCTACAATGAGCAGTTCTTC. This codes for CASTLLADPYNEQFF.

The CDR3 is CASSQTTQVSSYEQYF. The CDR3 DNA reads as TGTGCCAGCAGCCAAACCACACAGGTTAGCTCCTACGAGCAGTACTTC. The chain couples TRBV4-2 to TRBJ2-7; possibly TRBD1 for D (5 bases). The CDR3 covers 16 residues. Germline CDR1 LGHNA, CDR2 YNFKEQ. Between the trimmed V and J ends, which lost 2 bases and 0 bases, there was a span of 14 bases.

This chain connects TRBV4-3 to TRBJ2-7; perhaps TRBD1 as D (6 bases). Trimming left V 3 bases short and J 0 bases short, with 9 bases between. CDR3 size: 14 residues. Germline values: CDR1 LGHNA, CDR2 YSLEER. The CDR3 region is CASSHRGSSYEQYF. CDR3 DNA: TGCGCCAGCAGCCACAGGGGTTCCTCCTACGAGCAGTACTTC.

This chain connects TRBV11-2 to TRBJ2-2; D remains unclear. CDR1 is SGHAT, CDR2 FQNNGV, per germline. The CDR3 is 14 residues long. Trimming took 0 bases from V and 5 from J, leaving 7 bases between them. CDR3: CASSLDVWTGELFF. CDR3 sequence (DNA): TGTGCCAGCAGCTTAGATGTTTGGACCGGGGAGCTGTTTTTT.

This chain links TRBV5-1 with TRBJ2-3, with TRBD2 identical over 8 bases. V was clipped by 6 bases and J by 2 bases; unmatched bases: 8. This CDR3 comprises 15 residues. The V gene's germline CDR1 is SGHRS and CDR2 YFSETQ. The DNA of the CDR3 is TGCGCCAGCACACCGCTAGCGGGCTCCACAGATACGCAGTATTTT. Protein: CASTPLAGSTDTQYF.

The V and J genes are TRBV19 and TRBJ2-1, with a possible D match to TRBD1 (7 bases). Germline V CDR1 and CDR2: LNHDA, SQIVND (reference sequence). The V and J ends lost 7 bases and 4 bases respectively, with 17 bases between them. The CDR3 is made up of 15 amino acids. Here the CDR3 reads CASKREWDRYNEQFF. CDR3 DNA: TGTGCCAGTAAACGGGAGTGGGACAGATACAATGAGCAGTTCTTC.

The V gene is TRBV27, the J gene TRBJ1-3; no reliable D call. V lost 6 bases to trimming and J lost 4 bases, with 10 bases between them. CDR1 is MNHEY, CDR2 SMNVEV, per germline (reference sequence). The CDR3 totals 13 residues. The CDR3 region has the DNA TGTGCCAGCAGCCCACCAACAGGAAACACCATATATTTT. Its protein product is CASSPPTGNTIYF.

The chain is built from TRBV5-1 and TRBJ2-5, with 9 bases matching TRBD2. This CDR3 is 15 amino acids long. Germline V gene sequence: CDR1 SGHRS, CDR2 YFSETQ. With 4 bases clipped from V and 5 bases from J, the junction kept 9 bases outside the gene matches. CDR3: CASSGAGGGVETQYF. CDR3 DNA: TGCGCCAGCAGCGGAGCGGGAGGAGGTGTCGAGACCCAGTACTTC.

The chain couples TRBV7-3 to TRBJ2-7, with 9 positions matching TRBD2. The CDR3 is 14 residues long. The V gene end was trimmed by 3 bases and the J gene end by 3 bases; junction bases not matched to a gene: 3. Germline V gene sequence: CDR1 SGHTA, CDR2 FQGTGA. CDR3 nucleotide sequence: TGTGCCAGCAGCTTGGATAGCGGGAGCTACGAGCAGTACTTC. Amino acids: CASSLDSGSYEQYF.

The V gene is TRBV7-9, the J gene TRBJ1-4, with 11 bases fitting TRBD1. Germline CDR1 is SEHNR and CDR2 is FQNEAQ (reference sequence). V gave up 4 bases and J gave up 8 bases; unmatched junction bases: 6. CDR3 length: 15 amino acids. CDR3 in DNA: TGTGCCAGCAGCTCCCGGACAGGGGGCTTAGAAAAACTGTTTTTT. Protein: CASSSRTGGLEKLFF.

This clone came up once. The J gene is TRBJ1-1, the V gene TRBV4-2, with unresolved D. V was pared by 6 bases and J by 0 bases, with 14 bases between. The CDR3 loop spans 15 amino acids. Germline CDR1 reads LGHNA; CDR2 reads YNFKEQ. As DNA, the CDR3 is TGTGCCAGCAGGAGTGCTCGGGCTATGAACACTGAAGCTTTCTTT. Translated, it gives CASRSARAMNTEAFF.

The chain links TRBV2 to TRBJ2-7; 9 bases are a match to TRBD1. Germline-derived CDR1 and CDR2 are SNHLY and FYNNEI. After removal of 4 bases from V and 2 bases from J, the junction contained 6 bases not matched to a gene. The CDR3 is made up of 15 amino acids. The CDR3 spells CASSAGTGTTYEQYF. The CDR3 DNA follows: TGTGCCAGCAGTGCGGGGACAGGGACCACCTACGAGCAGTACTTC.

This chain joins TRBV7-9 and TRBJ2-3; D is unclear. The CDR3 totals 12 residues. Germline V gene lookup returns CDR1 SEHNR and CDR2 FQNEAQ (reference sequence). Between the trimmed V and J ends, which lost 8 bases and 0 bases, there was a span of 6 bases. CDR3 amino acids: CASGYSTDTQYF. CDR3 DNA sequence: TGTGCCAGCGGTTATAGCACAGATACGCAGTATTTT.

This chain links TRBV4-3 with TRBJ1-5, with 9 bases matching TRBD1. The CDR3 loop spans 15 amino acids. Per the germline V gene, CDR1 is LGHNA and CDR2 is YSLEER. Unmatched junction bases numbered 5, after V lost 2 bases and J lost 6 bases. The DNA for the CDR3 is TGCGCCAGCAGCCAAATAACAGGGGGCGGTCAGCCCCAGCATTTT. Protein sequence: CASSQITGGGQPQHF.

The rearrangement joins TRBV25-1 to TRBJ1-2, with 11 bases aligning to TRBD1. V was clipped by 6 bases and J by 0 bases; unmatched bases: 6. In germline, CDR1 is MGHDK, CDR2 SYGVNS. The CDR3 has 16 residues. For the CDR3, the DNA is TGTGCCAGCAGACCGGGACAGGGGGGATCTAACTATGGCTACACCTTC. This encodes CASRPGQGGSNYGYTF.